This entry describes one T cell receptor (beta chain). What it binds is unknown. This record belongs to a study of T cell responses to AZD1222 COVID-19 vaccine. Study summary: Researchers grouped second doses given at about 4 or about 12 weeks into one pool. Study-wide points: Spike-wide vaccine-associated CD4 TCRs dominated at 160-218 and 743-854.

The assay was immunoSEQ multiplex PCR, and TCRdb's table has in-frame clones only and misses some. The sample includes 150,000 to 200,000 clones, roughly 92% of them seen just once. The CDR3 sequence is 18 residues long. The junction had 11 bases not matched to a gene; V was cut back by 1 base and J by 3 bases. Germline V lookup: CDR1 MNHEY, CDR2 SMNVEV (reference sequence). Here the sequenced sample was peripheral blood, taken on day 0 of AZD1222 vaccination. The receptor comes from an adult in good health. This chain connects TRBV27 to TRBJ2-3; TRBD2 aligns across 9 bases. The CDR3 is CASSLLREGRGRTDTQYF. CDR3 coding DNA: TGTGCCAGCAGTTTATTGCGGGAGGGCCGGGGGAGGACAGATACGCAGTATTTT.